Following are 26 T cell receptor beta chains from one sample sequenced in a study of identical twins. TCRdb independently ran MiXCR on the 5' RACE reads; one entry per CDR3 protein. This table holds about 520,000 distinct CDR3 sequences, less than 25% found once. The data were also submitted as part of a second study, on T cells expressing NK-cell markers.

Sequenced material: CD4+ T cells sorted from blood. The receptors originated from a young woman in good health.

The genes are TRBV25-1 and TRBJ2-3; 10 nucleotides align to TRBD1. The V and J ends lost 4 bases and 5 bases, in that order; junction bases with no gene match: 12. Germline V CDR1 and CDR2: MGHDK, SYGVNS. The CDR3 loop spans 17 amino acids. The CDR3 loop is CASSGPGQGTSQDTQYF. The CDR3 region has the DNA TGTGCCAGCAGTGGTCCGGGACAGGGGACTTCTCAAGATACGCAGTATTTT.

This clonotype was counted a few times. The chain uses TRBV7-3 and TRBJ1-2; 9 bases map to TRBD1. The V and J ends lost 3 bases and 6 bases, in that order; junction bases with no gene match: 5. The germline gives CDR1 SGHTA, CDR2 FQGTGA. The CDR3 is made up of 14 amino acids. The CDR3 is CASSFTGGVDGYTF. For the CDR3, the DNA is TGTGCCAGCAGCTTTACAGGGGGCGTTGATGGCTACACCTTC.

This clonotype was observed a few times. The chain carries TRBV20-1 and TRBJ2-1; maybe TRBD1 (5 bases). The length of the CDR3 is 13 residues. CDR1 is DFQATT and CDR2 is SNEGSKA in the germline V gene (reference sequence). V was shortened by 3 bases and J by 4 bases, with 10 bases between the two germline ends. The CDR3, as DNA: TGCAGTGCTAGGACAGCGAATTACAATGAGCAGTTCTTC. Translated: CSARTANYNEQFF.

The CDR3 bases are TGTGCCAGCTCACCAGAAGGGGTCCCCGGGGAGCTGTTTTTT. This sequence encodes CASSPEGVPGELFF. J is TRBJ2-2 and V is TRBV18; TRBD1 is a possible D gene (5 bases). Germline CDR1 reads KGHSH; CDR2 reads LQKENI. The ends were cut back, 2 bases at V and 6 bases at J, with 10 bases in the middle. This CDR3 is 14 amino acids long.

This clonotype has at least ten counts. J is TRBJ1-4 and V is TRBV12-3 or TRBV12-4, with a possible D match to TRBD1 (5 bases). The CDR3 is made up of 15 amino acids. The V and J ends lost 5 bases and 5 bases respectively, with 15 bases between them. Here the CDR3 DNA reads TGTGCCAGCAGTCGGGGACGGCCCATAAATGAAAAACTGTTTTTT. Translating gives CASSRGRPINEKLFF.

The chain recombines TRBV7-9 with TRBJ2-3; 7 bases map to TRBD1. Germline CDR1 and CDR2: SEHNR and FQNEAQ (reference sequence). This CDR3 region has 16 residues. The ends lost 8 bases at V and 1 base at J; junction bases unmatched: 12. DNA of the CDR3: TGTGCCAGCGCTCTGGGGGTTGACAGGGGCACAGATACGCAGTATTTT. Amino acid sequence: CASALGVDRGTDTQYF. The entire variable domain, with the rest obtained from reference TRBV7-9 and TRBJ2-3, is as follows: DTGVSQNPRHKITKRGQNVTFRCDPISEHNRLYWYRQTLGQGPEFLTYFQNEAQLEKSRLLSDRFSAERPKGSFSTLEIQRTEQGDSAMYLCASALGVDRGTDTQYFGPGTRLTVL.

CDR3 in amino acids: CATSVTGVVHEQFF. CDR3 coding DNA: TGTGCCACCAGTGTAACAGGGGTGGTACATGAGCAGTTCTTC. The V call is TRBV24-1, the J call TRBJ2-1; the match to TRBD1 covers 7 bases. The CDR3 has 14 residues. Germline trimming cut 5 bases from V and 8 bases from J; bases unmatched to any gene: 8. Germline values: CDR1 KGHDR, CDR2 SFDVKD.

This clonotype was seen a few times. The CDR3 loop is CAITGTSGGKSSYNEQFF. Written as DNA, the CDR3 is TGTGCCATCACCGGGACTAGCGGGGGCAAGAGCTCCTACAATGAGCAGTTCTTC. The V gene is TRBV10-3, the J gene TRBJ2-1, with 14 bases fitting TRBD2. Trimming at V came to 7 bases and at J to 0 bases, leaving 8 bases not matched to a gene. Germline V CDR1 and CDR2: ENHRY, SYGVKD. The CDR3 has 18 residues.

This clonotype showed up just a few times. The chain combines TRBV4-3 with TRBJ2-1; D not certain. Germline V gene sequence: CDR1 LGHNA, CDR2 YSLEER. The V end was cut by 0 bases, the J end by 3 bases, with 6 bases between. The CDR3 is 14 residues long. The CDR3 is CASSQERHYNEQFF. For the CDR3, the DNA is TGCGCCAGCAGCCAAGAGCGGCACTACAATGAGCAGTTCTTC.

V usage is TRBV20-1 and J usage is TRBJ1-4; perhaps TRBD1 as D (5 bases). Looked up from germline, CDR1 is DFQATT and CDR2 is SNEGSKA (reference sequence). Trimming removed 5 bases from V and 4 bases from J, with 11 bases in between. This CDR3 is 13 amino acids long. The CDR3, as DNA: TGCAGTGCTCCCGCAGGGAGTAATGAAAAACTGTTTTTT. Translating it yields CSAPAGSNEKLFF.

This clonotype was picked up a small number of times. The chain employs TRBV18 and TRBJ1-2; possible D gene TRBD1, 6 bases. V lost 3 bases and J 7 bases, leaving 12 bases between the germline ends. The CDR3 consists of 13 residues. Germline values: CDR1 KGHSH, CDR2 LQKENI. Here the CDR3 reads CASSPGQLPGYTF. CDR3 sequence (DNA): TGTGCCAGCTCACCCGGACAGCTCCCTGGCTACACCTTC.

With regard to this clonotype: At one end, the junction sequence differs from germline, possibly due to a read error. The chain uses TRBV7-9 and TRBJ1-2; a weak D match, TRBD1 (6 bases). Germline assignment: CDR1 SEHNR and CDR2 FQNEAQ (reference sequence). The CDR3 has 11 residues. The CDR3: CASSDRDTETF. CDR3 DNA sequence: TGTGCCAGCAGCGACCGGGACACCGAAACATTC. Full variable domain (outside the CDR3, taken from reference TRBV7-9 and TRBJ1-2): DTGVSQNPRHKITKRGQNVTFRCDPISEHNRLYWYRQTLGQGPEFLTYFQNEAQLEKSRLLSDRFSAERPKGSFSTLEIQRTEQGDSAMYLCASSDRDTETFGSGTRLTVV.

The chain combines TRBV20-1 with TRBJ1-1; no firm D call. CDR1 and CDR2 from the germline V gene are DFQATT and SNEGSKA (reference sequence). Trimming pared 2 bases from V and 8 bases from J, leaving 12 bases between. The CDR3 has 12 residues. CDR3 sequence (DNA): TGCAGTGCTAGAAAGGGCCGGGAGGAAGCTTTCTTT. Translation gives CSARKGREEAFF.

The V and J genes are TRBV7-2 and TRBJ2-3; a weak D match, TRBD1 (6 bases). Trimming took off 2 bases at V and 8 bases at J, with 14 bases between the two ends. There are 14 residues in the CDR3. Germline values: CDR1 SGHTA, CDR2 FQGNSA. This chain's CDR3 is CASSLHQGSGTQYF. CDR3 DNA sequence: TGTGCCAGCAGCTTACATCAGGGGTCGGGTACGCAGTATTTT.

This chain uses TRBV20-1 with TRBJ2-3; TRBD2 matches 7 bases. Germline V CDR1 and CDR2: DFQATT, SNEGSKA (reference sequence). This CDR3 is 14 amino acids long. With 1 base clipped from V and 2 bases from J, the junction kept 3 bases outside the gene matches. CDR3 in DNA: TGCAGTGCTAGAGCCAGCGGGAACACAGATACGCAGTATTTT. Amino acid sequence: CSARASGNTDTQYF.

A few counts support this clonotype. The chain couples TRBV20-1 to TRBJ1-1; D gene unclear. This CDR3 region has 17 residues. Germline values: CDR1 DFQATT, CDR2 SNEGSKA (reference sequence). V was clipped by 5 bases and J by 3 bases, with 25 bases between them. The CDR3 protein is CSARGQELYVGDTEAFF. In nucleotides, the CDR3 is TGCAGTGCTCGAGGTCAGGAGCTTTATGTTGGGGACACTGAAGCTTTCTTT.

The rearrangement uses TRBV5-6 and TRBJ2-6; D is undetermined. Germline lookup yields CDR1 SGHDT and CDR2 YYEEEE. This CDR3 region has 16 residues. Trimming took off 2 bases at V and 0 bases at J, with 9 bases between the two ends. CDR3: CASSLKGRSGANVLTF. In DNA form, the CDR3 reads TGTGCCAGCAGCTTAAAGGGCCGCTCTGGGGCCAACGTCCTGACTTTC.

V and J are TRBV5-1 and TRBJ2-2, with 7 nucleotides matching TRBD1. Per germline, CDR1 SGHRS and CDR2 YFSETQ. This CDR3 contains 14 residues. V lost 4 bases to trimming and J lost 5 bases; unmatched junction nucleotides: 5. Here the CDR3 DNA reads TGCGCCAGCAGCCGACAGGGCGCGACCGGGGAGCTGTTTTTT. Amino acids: CASSRQGATGELFF.

The chain uses TRBV20-1 and TRBJ1-1; D ambiguous. Trimming cost V 5 bases and J 0 bases, with 7 bases left between them. The CDR3 is 12 residues long. CDR1 and CDR2 from the germline V gene are DFQATT and SNEGSKA (reference sequence). The CDR3 bases are TGCAGTGCTCCTGAATTGAACACTGAAGCTTTCTTT. It specifies CSAPELNTEAFF.

The chain joins TRBV3-1 to TRBJ2-7; no clear D. The germline V gene encodes CDR1 LGHDT and CDR2 YNNKEL (reference sequence). CDR3 length: 14 amino acids. The ends were cut back, 0 bases at V and 6 bases at J, with 12 bases in the middle. The CDR3 bases are TGTGCCAGCAGCCAAGATGCCAGCTCGGCCGAGCAGTACTTC. Protein sequence: CASSQDASSAEQYF.

There are a few counts of this clonotype. This chain connects TRBV20-1 to TRBJ1-1, with 7 bases lining up with TRBD1. Germline V gene sequence: CDR1 DFQATT, CDR2 SNEGSKA (reference sequence). CDR3 length: 13 residues. Germline trimming cut 3 bases from V and 11 bases from J; bases unmatched to any gene: 12. For the CDR3, the DNA is TGCAGTGCTAGGGCCGGTAGGGGGCAGGGGGCTTTCTTT. Translated, it gives CSARAGRGQGAFF.

This chain uses TRBV7-9 with TRBJ2-1; D is unclear. Trimming shortened V by 5 bases and J by 4 bases, and 9 bases separated the two germline ends. The CDR3 has 13 residues. The germline V gene encodes CDR1 SEHNR and CDR2 FQNEAQ (reference sequence). The CDR3 DNA reads as TGTGCCAGCAGCCAGACATCTTACAATGAGCAGTTCTTC. Amino acids: CASSQTSYNEQFF. The full variable domain, its missing parts supplied by reference TRBV7-9 and TRBJ2-1, is DTGVSQNPRHKITKRGQNVTFRCDPISEHNRLYWYRQTLGQGPEFLTYFQNEAQLEKSRLLSDRFSAERPKGSFSTLEIQRTEQGDSAMYLCASSQTSYNEQFFGPGTRLTVL.

This clonotype was counted only a few times. The V gene is TRBV9, the J gene TRBJ2-1; TRBD2 agrees at 8 bases. In germline, CDR1 is SGDLS, CDR2 YYNGEE. The ends lost 0 bases at V and 4 bases at J; junction bases unmatched: 6. The CDR3 is 16 amino acids. This CDR3 is CASSVDGGRMYNEQFF. Here the CDR3 DNA reads TGTGCCAGCAGCGTAGATGGCGGGAGGATGTACAATGAGCAGTTCTTC.

Only a few counts were recorded for this clonotype. The V and J genes are TRBV7-6 and TRBJ1-2; D is perhaps TRBD1 (5 bases). Germline lookup yields CDR1 SGHVS and CDR2 FNYEAQ. V shed 1 base and J shed 1 base, with 10 bases lying between them. This CDR3 spans 15 amino acids. CDR3 nucleotides: TGTGCCAGCAGCTTAGGAAGTCAGGGTAACTATGGCTACACCTTC. Protein: CASSLGSQGNYGYTF.

The V gene is TRBV6-5, the J gene TRBJ2-1; D unclear. Trimming cost V 2 bases and J 9 bases, with 17 bases left between them. CDR1 and CDR2 (germline): MNHEY, SVGAGI. This CDR3 spans 15 amino acids. The CDR3 loop is CASSYKVPGYGEQFF. CDR3 DNA sequence: TGTGCCAGCAGTTACAAGGTCCCAGGTTACGGTGAGCAGTTCTTC.

The chain's CDR3 is CASSREAEAFF. CDR3 nucleotides: TGTGCCAGCAGCCGTGAAGCTGAAGCTTTCTTT. V gene TRBV6-1 combines with J gene TRBJ1-1; no clear D gene. Germline V gene data show CDR1 as MNHNS and CDR2 as SASEGT. The CDR3 has 11 amino acids. V lost 6 bases, J lost 6 bases, and 8 bases lay in between.